This TCR beta chain was identified in a study of blood T cell repertoires in COVID-19. This CDR3 has 17 residues. Germline CDR1 reads MNHEY; CDR2 reads SMNVEV (reference sequence). V was clipped by 5 bases and J by 2 bases, with 20 bases between them. Assay used: immunoSEQ multiplex PCR; TCRdb lists only in-frame clones, some missing. The table lists 150,000 to 200,000 clones, about 88% of them singletons. This chain connects TRBV27 to TRBJ2-3; D is possibly TRBD2 (7 bases). The receptor was isolated from a woman aged 80 or over in a cohort sampled during active or convalescent COVID-19. Sequencing was performed on peripheral blood. The CDR3 DNA reads TGTGCCAGCAGTCTACCCCAGGGGCGGGGGAACACAGATACGCAGTATTTT. It yields the protein CASSLPQGRGNTDTQYF.